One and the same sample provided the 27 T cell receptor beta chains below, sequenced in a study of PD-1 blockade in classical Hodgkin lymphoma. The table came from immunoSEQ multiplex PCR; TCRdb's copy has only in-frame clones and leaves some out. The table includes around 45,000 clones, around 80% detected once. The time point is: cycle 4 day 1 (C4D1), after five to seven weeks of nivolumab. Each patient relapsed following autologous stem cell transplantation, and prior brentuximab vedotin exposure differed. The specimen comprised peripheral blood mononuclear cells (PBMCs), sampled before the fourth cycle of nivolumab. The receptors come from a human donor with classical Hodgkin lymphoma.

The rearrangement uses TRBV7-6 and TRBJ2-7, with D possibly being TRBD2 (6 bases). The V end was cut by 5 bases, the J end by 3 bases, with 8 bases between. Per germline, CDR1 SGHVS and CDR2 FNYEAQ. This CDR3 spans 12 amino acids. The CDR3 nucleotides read TGTGCCAGCAGCCCGGGGGACTACGAGCAGTACTTC. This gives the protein CASSPGDYEQYF.

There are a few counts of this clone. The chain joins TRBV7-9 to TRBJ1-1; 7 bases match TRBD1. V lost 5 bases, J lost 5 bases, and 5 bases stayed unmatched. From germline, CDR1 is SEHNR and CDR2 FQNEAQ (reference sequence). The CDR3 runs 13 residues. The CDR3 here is CASSPWTGTEAFF. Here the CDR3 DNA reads TGTGCCAGCAGCCCATGGACAGGAACTGAAGCTTTCTTT.

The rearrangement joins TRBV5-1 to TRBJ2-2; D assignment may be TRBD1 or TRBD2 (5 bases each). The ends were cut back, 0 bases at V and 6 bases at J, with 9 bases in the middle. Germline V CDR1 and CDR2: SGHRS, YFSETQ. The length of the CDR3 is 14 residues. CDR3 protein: CASSLGGAAGELFF. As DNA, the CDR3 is TGCGCCAGCAGCTTGGGAGGGGCGGCCGGGGAGCTGTTTTTT.

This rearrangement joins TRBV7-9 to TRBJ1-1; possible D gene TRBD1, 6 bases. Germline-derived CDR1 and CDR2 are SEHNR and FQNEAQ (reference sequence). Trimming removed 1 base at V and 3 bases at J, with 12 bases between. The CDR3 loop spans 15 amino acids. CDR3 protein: CASSLGGQGYTEAFF. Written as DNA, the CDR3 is TGTGCCAGCAGCTTAGGGGGACAAGGTTACACTGAAGCTTTCTTT.

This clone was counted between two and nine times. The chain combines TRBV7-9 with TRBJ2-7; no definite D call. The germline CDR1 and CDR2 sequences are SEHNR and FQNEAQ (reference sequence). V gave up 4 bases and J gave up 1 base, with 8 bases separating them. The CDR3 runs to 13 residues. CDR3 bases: TGTGCCAGCAGCTCGGTAGTTTCCTACGAGCAGTACTTC. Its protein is CASSSVVSYEQYF.

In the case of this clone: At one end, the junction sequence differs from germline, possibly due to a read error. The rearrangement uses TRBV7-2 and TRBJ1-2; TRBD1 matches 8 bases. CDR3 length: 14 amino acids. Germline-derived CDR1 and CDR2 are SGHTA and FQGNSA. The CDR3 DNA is TGTGCCAGCAACTTACAGGGGGACTTTTATGGCTACACCTTC. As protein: CASNLQGDFYGYTF.

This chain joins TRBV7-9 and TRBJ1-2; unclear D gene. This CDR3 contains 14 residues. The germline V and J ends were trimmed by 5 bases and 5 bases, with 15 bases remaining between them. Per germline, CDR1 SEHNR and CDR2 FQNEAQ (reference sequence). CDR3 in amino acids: CASSPMGSVYGYTF. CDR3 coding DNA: TGTGCCAGCAGCCCGATGGGCAGCGTATATGGCTACACCTTC.

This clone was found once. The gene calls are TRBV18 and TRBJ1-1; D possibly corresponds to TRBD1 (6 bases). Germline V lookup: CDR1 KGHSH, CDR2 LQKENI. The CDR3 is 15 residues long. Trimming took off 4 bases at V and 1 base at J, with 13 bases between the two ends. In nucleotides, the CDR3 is TGTGCCAGCTCACAACGGACAGTCTCGAACACTGAAGCTTTCTTT. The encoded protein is CASSQRTVSNTEAFF.

The CDR3 region has the DNA TGTGCCAGCTCCCCGGACAGGTTTAGCAATCAGCCCCAGCATTTT. Amino acids: CASSPDRFSNQPQHF. This chain connects TRBV18 to TRBJ1-5; TRBD1 aligns across 7 bases. V lost 6 bases, J lost 0 bases, and 5 bases stayed unmatched. The CDR3 spans 15 residues. Germline values: CDR1 KGHSH, CDR2 LQKENI.

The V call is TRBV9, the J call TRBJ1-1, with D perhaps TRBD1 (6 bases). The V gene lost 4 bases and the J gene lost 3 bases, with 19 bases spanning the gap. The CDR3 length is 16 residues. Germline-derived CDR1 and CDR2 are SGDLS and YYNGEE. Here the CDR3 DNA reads TGTGCCAGCAGCAATATCCCAGGCCCAGGGGACACTGAAGCTTTCTTT. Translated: CASSNIPGPGDTEAFF.

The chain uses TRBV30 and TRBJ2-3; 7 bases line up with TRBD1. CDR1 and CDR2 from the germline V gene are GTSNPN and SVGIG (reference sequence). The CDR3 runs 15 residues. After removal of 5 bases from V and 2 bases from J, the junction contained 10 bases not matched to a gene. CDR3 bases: TGTGCCTGGGGGGGCGGACAGGCAGTCACAGATACGCAGTATTTT. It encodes CAWGGGQAVTDTQYF. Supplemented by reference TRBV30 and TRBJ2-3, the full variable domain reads SQTIHQWPATLVQPVGSPLSLECTVEGTSNPNLYWYRQAAGRGLQLLFYSVGIGQISSEVPQNLSASRPQDRQFILSSKKLLLSDSGFYLCAWGGGQAVTDTQYFGPGTRLTVL.

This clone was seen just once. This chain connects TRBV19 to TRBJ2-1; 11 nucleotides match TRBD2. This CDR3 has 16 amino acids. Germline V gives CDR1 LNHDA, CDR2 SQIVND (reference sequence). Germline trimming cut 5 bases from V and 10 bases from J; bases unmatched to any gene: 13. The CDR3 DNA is TGTGCCAGTAGTTCCCGGCTAGCGGGGGGCCGAGTGGAGCAGTTCTTC. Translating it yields CASSSRLAGGRVEQFF.

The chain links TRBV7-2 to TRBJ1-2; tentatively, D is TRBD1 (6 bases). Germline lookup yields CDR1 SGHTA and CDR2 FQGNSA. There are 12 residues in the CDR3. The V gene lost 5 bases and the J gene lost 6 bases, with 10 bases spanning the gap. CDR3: CASSVNRDGYTF. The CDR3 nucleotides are TGTGCCAGCAGCGTCAACAGGGATGGCTACACCTTC.

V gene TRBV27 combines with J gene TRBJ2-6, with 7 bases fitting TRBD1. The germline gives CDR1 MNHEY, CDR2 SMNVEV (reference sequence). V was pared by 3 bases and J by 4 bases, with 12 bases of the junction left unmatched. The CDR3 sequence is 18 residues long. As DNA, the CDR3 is TGTGCCAGCAGTTTGGGGACAGACCCCATTAGAGGGGCCAACGTCCTGACTTTC. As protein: CASSLGTDPIRGANVLTF. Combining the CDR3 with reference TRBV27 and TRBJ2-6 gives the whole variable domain EAQVTQNPRYLITVTGKKLTVTCSQNMNHEYMSWYRQDPGLGLRQIYYSMNVEVTDKGDVPEGYKVSRKEKRNFPLILESPSPNQTSLYFCASSLGTDPIRGANVLTFGAGSRLTVL.

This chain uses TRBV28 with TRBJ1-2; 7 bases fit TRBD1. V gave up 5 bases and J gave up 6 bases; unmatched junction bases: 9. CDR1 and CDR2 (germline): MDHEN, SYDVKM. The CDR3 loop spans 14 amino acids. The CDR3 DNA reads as TGTGCCAGCAGTACCCCGACAGGGCAAAATGGCTACACCTTC. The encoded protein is CASSTPTGQNGYTF.

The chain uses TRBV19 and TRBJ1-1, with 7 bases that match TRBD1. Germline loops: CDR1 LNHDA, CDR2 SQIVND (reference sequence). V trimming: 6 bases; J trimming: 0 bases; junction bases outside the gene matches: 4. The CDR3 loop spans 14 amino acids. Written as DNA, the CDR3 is TGTGCCAGTAGGAGGACAGGAATGAACACTGAAGCTTTCTTT. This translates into CASRRTGMNTEAFF.

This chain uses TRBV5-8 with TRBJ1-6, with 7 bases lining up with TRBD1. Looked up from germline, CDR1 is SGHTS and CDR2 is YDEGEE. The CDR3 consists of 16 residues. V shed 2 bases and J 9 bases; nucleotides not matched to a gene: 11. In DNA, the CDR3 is TGTGCCAGCAGCTTCGGGGCAGGGGGTGATACTTCACCCCTCCACTTT. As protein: CASSFGAGGDTSPLHF.

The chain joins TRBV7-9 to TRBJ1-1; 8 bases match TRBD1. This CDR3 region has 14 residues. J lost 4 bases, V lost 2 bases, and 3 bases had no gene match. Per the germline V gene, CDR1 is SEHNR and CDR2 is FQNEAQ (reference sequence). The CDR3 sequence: CASSLQDRVTEAFF. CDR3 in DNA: TGTGCCAGCAGCTTACAGGACAGGGTCACTGAAGCTTTCTTT. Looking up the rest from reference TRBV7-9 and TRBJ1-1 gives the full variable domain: DTGVSQNPRHKITKRGQNVTFRCDPISEHNRLYWYRQTLGQGPEFLTYFQNEAQLEKSRLLSDRFSAERPKGSFSTLEIQRTEQGDSAMYLCASSLQDRVTEAFFGQGTRLTVV.

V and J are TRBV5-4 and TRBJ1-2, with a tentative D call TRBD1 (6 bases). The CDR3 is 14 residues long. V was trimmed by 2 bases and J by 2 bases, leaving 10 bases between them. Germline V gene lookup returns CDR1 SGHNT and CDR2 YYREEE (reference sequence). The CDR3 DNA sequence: TGTGCCAGCAGCTTCAGTCAGGGGAACTATGGCTACACCTTC. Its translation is CASSFSQGNYGYTF.

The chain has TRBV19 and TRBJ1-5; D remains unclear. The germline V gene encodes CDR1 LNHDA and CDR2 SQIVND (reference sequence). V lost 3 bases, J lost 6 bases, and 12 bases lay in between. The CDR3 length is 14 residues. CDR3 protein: CASSILEGVQPQHF. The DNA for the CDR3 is TGTGCCAGTAGTATCTTAGAAGGTGTTCAGCCCCAGCATTTT.

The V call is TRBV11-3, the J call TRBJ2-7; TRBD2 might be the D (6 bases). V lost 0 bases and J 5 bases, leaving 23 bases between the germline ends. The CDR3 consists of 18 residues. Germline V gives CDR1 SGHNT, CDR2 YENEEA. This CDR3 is CASSLESTTGVNPHEQYF. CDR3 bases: TGTGCCAGCAGCTTAGAATCAACAACGGGAGTAAACCCCCACGAGCAGTACTTC.

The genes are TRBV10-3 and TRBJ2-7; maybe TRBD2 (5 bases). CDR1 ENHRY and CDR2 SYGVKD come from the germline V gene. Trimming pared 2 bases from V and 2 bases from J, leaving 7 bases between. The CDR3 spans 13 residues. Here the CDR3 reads CAISETGTYEQYF. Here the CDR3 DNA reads TGTGCCATCAGTGAGACCGGGACCTACGAGCAGTACTTC.

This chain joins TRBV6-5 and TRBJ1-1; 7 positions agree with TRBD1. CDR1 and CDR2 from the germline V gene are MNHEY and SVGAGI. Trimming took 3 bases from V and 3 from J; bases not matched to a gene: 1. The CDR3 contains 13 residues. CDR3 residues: CASSYQGDTEAFF. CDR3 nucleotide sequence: TGTGCCAGCAGTTATCAGGGGGACACTGAAGCTTTCTTT.

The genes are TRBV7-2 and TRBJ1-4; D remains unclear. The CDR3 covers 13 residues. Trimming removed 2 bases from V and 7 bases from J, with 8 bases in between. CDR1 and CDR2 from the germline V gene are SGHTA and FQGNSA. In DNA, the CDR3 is TGTGCCAGCAGCTTATGGGGTAGTGAAAAACTGTTTTTT. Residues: CASSLWGSEKLFF.

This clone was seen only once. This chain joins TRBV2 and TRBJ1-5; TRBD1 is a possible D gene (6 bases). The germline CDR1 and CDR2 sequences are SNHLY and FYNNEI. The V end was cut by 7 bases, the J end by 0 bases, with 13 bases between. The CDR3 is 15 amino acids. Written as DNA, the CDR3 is TGTGCCAGCACTGAGATACAGGGTAGCAATCAGCCCCAGCATTTT. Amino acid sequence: CASTEIQGSNQPQHF.

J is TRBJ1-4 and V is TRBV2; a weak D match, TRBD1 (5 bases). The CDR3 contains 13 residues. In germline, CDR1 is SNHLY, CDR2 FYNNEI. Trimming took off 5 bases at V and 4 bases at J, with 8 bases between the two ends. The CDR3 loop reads CASSRDHNEKLFF. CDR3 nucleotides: TGTGCCAGCAGTAGGGACCATAATGAAAAACTGTTTTTT. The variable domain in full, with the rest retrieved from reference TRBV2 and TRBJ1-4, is EPEVTQTPSHQVTQMGQEVILRCVPISNHLYFYWYRQILGQKVEFLVSFYNNEISEKSEIFDDQFSVERPDGSNFTLKIRSTKLEDSAMYFCASSRDHNEKLFFGSGTQLSVL.

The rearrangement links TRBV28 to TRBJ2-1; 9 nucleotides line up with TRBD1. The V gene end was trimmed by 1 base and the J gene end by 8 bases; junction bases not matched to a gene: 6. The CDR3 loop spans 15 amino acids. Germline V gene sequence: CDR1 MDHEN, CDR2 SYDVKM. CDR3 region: CASSLFTGGEDEQFF. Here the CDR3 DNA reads TGTGCCAGCAGTTTATTCACAGGGGGCGAGGATGAGCAGTTCTTC.